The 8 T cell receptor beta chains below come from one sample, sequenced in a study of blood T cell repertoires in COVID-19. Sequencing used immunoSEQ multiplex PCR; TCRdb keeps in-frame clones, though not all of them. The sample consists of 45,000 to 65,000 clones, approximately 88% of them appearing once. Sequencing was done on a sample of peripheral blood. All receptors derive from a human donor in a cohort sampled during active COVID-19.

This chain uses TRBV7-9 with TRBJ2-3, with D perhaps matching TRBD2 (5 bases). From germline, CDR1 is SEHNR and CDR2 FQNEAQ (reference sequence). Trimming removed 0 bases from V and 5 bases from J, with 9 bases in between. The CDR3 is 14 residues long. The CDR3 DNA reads TGTGCCAGCAGCTTAGCAAGCGGCGGAGATACGCAGTATTTT. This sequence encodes CASSLASGGDTQYF.

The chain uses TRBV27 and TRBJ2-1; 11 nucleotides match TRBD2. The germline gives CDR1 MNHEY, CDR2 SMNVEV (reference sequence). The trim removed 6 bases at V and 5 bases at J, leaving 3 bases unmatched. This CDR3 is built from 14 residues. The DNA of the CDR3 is TGTGCCAGCAGCCAGACTAGCGGGAACAATGAGCAGTTCTTC. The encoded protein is CASSQTSGNNEQFF.

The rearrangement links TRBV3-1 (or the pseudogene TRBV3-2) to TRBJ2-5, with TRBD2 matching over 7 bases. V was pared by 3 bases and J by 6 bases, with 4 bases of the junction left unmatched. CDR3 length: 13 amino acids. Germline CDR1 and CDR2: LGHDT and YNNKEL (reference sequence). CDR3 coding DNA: TGTGCCAGCAGCCAGAGCGGGGTGAAGACCCAGTACTTC. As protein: CASSQSGVKTQYF.

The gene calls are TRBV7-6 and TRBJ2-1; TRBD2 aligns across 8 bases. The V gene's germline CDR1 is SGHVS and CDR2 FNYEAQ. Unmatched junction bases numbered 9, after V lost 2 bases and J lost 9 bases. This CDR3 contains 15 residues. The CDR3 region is CASSLSRSGITEQFF. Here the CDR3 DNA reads TGTGCCAGCAGCTTATCACGTAGCGGGATTACTGAGCAGTTCTTC.

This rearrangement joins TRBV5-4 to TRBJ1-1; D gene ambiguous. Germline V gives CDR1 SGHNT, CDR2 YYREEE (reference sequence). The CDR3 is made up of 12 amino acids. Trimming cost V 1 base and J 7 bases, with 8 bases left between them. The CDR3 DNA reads TGTGCCAGCAGCTTGTTCAGAAATGAAGCTTTCTTT. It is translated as CASSLFRNEAFF. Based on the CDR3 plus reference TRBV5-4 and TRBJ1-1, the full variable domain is ETGVTQSPTHLIKTRGQQVTLRCSSQSGHNTVSWYQQALGQGPQFIFQYYREEENGRGNFPPRFSGLQFPNYSSELNVNALELDDSALYLCASSLFRNEAFFGQGTRLTVV.

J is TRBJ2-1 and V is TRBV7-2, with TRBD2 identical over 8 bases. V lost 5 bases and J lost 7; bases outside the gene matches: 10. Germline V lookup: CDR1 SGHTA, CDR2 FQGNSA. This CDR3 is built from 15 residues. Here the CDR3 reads CASSPPREGRNEQFF. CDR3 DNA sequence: TGTGCCAGCAGCCCCCCCCGGGAGGGTAGAAATGAGCAGTTCTTC.

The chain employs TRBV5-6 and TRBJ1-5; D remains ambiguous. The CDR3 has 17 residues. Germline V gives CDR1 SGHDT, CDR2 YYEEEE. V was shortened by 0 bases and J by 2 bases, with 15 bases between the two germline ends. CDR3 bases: TGTGCCAGCAGCTTGGGTGGCCGGAGGTGGGGCAATCAGCCCCAGCATTTT. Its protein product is CASSLGGRRWGNQPQHF.

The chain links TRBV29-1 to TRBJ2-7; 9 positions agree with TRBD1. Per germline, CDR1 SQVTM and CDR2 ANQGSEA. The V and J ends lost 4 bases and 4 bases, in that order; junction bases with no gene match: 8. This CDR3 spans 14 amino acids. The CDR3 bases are TGCAGCGTTGCCCCGGGACAGGGCCGTTACGAGCAGTACTTC. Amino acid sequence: CSVAPGQGRYEQYF.